A selection of T cell receptor beta chains follows, all from one sample in a study of early T cells in non-severe SARS-CoV-2 infection. A single record per CDR3 protein comes from TCRdb applying MiXCR to the 5' RACE reads. The profile shows 40,000 to 55,000 distinct CDR3 sequences, around 4.1% of them singletons. The sample comprised whole blood. The receptors come from an adult who was a healthcare worker with PCR-confirmed SARS-CoV-2 infection or an uninfected control (not recorded which). Both conserved end residues are trimmed from each CDR3.

TRBV3-1,TRBJ1-1,ASSQAGGNTEAF
TRBV11-2,TRBJ2-1,ASRSTSGRAGEQF
TRBV5-1,TRBJ2-1,ASSLVLSDEQF
TRBV7-3,TRBJ2-3,ASSLRGAITDTQY
TRBV11-2,TRBJ1-4,ASSLATVRTNEKLF
TRBV9,TRBJ2-1,ASSQSPFYEQF
TRBV7-3,TRBJ2-2,ASSPNTGELF
TRBV7-6,TRBJ2-3,ASSLGMGEDTQY
TRBV7-9,TRBJ2-2,ASSPRTGITGELF
TRBV5-6,TRBJ2-7,ASSLSRYEQY
TRBV7-3,TRBJ2-2,ASSPMGGMGTGELF
TRBV18,TRBJ2-4,ASSPDVGPGSVQY
TRBV5-1,TRBJ2-1,ASSIGPPNSDEQF
TRBV7-2,TRBJ2-7,ASSPPPVSYEQY
TRBV24-1,TRBJ2-2,ATSGGNQNTGELF
TRBV20-1,TRBJ2-3,SVQGGGSTDTQY
TRBV25-1,TRBJ2-7,ASSAPGQGTYEQY
TRBV18,TRBJ2-7,ASSPYGQGYEQY
TRBV7-6,TRBJ1-1,ASSLEAGEAF
TRBV5-1,TRBJ2-2,ASSLVFTGELF
TRBV2,TRBJ2-6,ARLGLGSTVGANVLT
TRBV29-1,TRBJ1-2,SATDRAPIRGYT
TRBV6-6,TRBJ2-5,ASRAPGEETQY
TRBV20-1,TRBJ2-1,SARPGLGTEGTSGGSYNEQF
TRBV20-1,TRBJ2-7,SAGGRSVGQY
TRBV6-5,TRBJ1-1,ASSYRRNTEAF
TRBV19,TRBJ2-5,ASSHGWAQETQY
TRBV19,TRBJ2-7,ASSLEGRNPYEQY
TRBV7-2,TRBJ1-5,ASSLEAVSNQPQH
TRBV6-5,TRBJ1-6,ASSYSRGSSYNSPLH
TRBV24-1,TRBJ2-5,ATSASSTGWY
TRBV3-1,TRBJ1-6,ASSQESGASPLH
TRBV27,TRBJ2-1,ASSSNRRRGDEQF
TRBV7-2,TRBJ2-7,ASSLGPAANYEQY
TRBV14,TRBJ1-1,ASSPTGEKNTEAF
TRBV2,TRBJ2-3,ASSDLGDPGTDTQY
TRBV5-1,TRBJ2-1,ASSPPLAGGLNEQF
TRBV6-2/TRBV6-3,TRBJ1-4,ASKLVGGTNEKLF
TRBV6-6,TRBJ1-1,ASSRKLQGNTEAF
TRBV6-5,TRBJ2-7,ASSRTDVYEQY
TRBV6-5,TRBJ2-2,ASSVRMITGELF
TRBV11-3,TRBJ2-1,ASSSRQGNYNEQF
TRBV20-1,TRBJ2-1,SALPSGPGNEQF
TRBV7-3,TRBJ1-1,ASSRFSGVGTEAF
TRBV12-3/TRBV12-4,TRBJ2-7,ASSLTAVYEQY
TRBV5-1,TRBJ2-7,ASSGTGYGSSYEQY
TRBV9,TRBJ2-1,ASSAGNLAVGQF
TRBV6-6,TRBJ2-1,ATTVNTGGYNEQF
TRBV7-8,TRBJ2-4,ASSLGDRAVAKNIQY
TRBV7-2,TRBJ2-3,ASSPRGYFSTDTQY
TRBV4-1,TRBJ1-2,ASSQDPGATNYGYT
TRBV6-1,TRBJ1-1,ASSGDRGTEAF
TRBV11-2,TRBJ2-7,ASSSTQSSYEQY
TRBV5-6,TRBJ2-7,ASSVTGYSYEQY
TRBV2,TRBJ2-3,ASRRQGMSTDTQY
TRBV14,TRBJ2-7,ASSQDLLTGDYEQY
TRBV18,TRBJ2-1,ASSPRVPQGSHNEQF
TRBV7-8,TRBJ1-3,ASSFGTGSENTIY
TRBV7-6,TRBJ2-5,ASSLVGETQY